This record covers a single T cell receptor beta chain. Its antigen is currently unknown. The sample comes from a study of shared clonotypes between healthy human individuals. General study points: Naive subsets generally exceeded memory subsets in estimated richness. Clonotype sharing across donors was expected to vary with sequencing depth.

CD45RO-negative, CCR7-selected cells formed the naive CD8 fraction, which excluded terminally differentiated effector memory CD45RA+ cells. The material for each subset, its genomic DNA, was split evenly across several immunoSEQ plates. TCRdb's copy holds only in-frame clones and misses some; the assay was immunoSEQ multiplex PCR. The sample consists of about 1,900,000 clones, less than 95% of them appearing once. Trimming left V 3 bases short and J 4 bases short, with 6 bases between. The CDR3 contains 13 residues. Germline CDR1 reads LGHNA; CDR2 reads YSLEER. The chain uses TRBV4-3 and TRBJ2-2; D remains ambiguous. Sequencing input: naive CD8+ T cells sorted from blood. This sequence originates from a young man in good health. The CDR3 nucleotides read TGCGCCAGCAGCCATTATGCCACCGGGGAGCTGTTTTTT. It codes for CASSHYATGELFF.